The 11 T cell receptor beta chains presented below share a single source sample, sequenced in a study of blood T cell repertoires in COVID-19. Assay: immunoSEQ multiplex PCR; the TCRdb copy retains only in-frame clones and omits some. Of 90,000 or so clones in the sample, 80% to 90% were seen once. Material for sequencing was peripheral blood. The origin of the receptors is a man of 80 years or more with active or convalescent COVID-19.

The chain has TRBV10-3 and TRBJ2-1, with D tentatively TRBD1 (6 bases). This CDR3 is 13 amino acids long. CDR1 is ENHRY, CDR2 SYGVKD, per germline. The V end lost 5 bases, the J end lost 9 bases, and 14 bases lay between the germline ends. The CDR3 reads CAISPQGTGEQFF. The CDR3 bases are TGTGCCATCAGTCCACAGGGTACAGGTGAGCAGTTCTTC.

V and J are TRBV4-2 and TRBJ2-7; 7 nucleotides agree with TRBD2. The V gene's germline CDR1 is LGHNA and CDR2 YNFKEQ. The CDR3 has 15 amino acids. J was trimmed by 1 base and V by 0 bases; bases with no gene match: 3. The CDR3 DNA sequence: TGTGCCAGCAGCCAAGATGTGGGAGGGTCCTACGAGCAGTACTTC. It is translated as CASSQDVGGSYEQYF.

This sequence joins TRBV30 and TRBJ2-7; a possible D gene is TRBD1 (6 bases). Trimming pared 0 bases from V and 4 bases from J, leaving 22 bases between. The CDR3 has 17 residues. Germline V lookup: CDR1 GTSNPN, CDR2 SVGIG (reference sequence). The CDR3 protein is CAWSVPPGQSKGYEQYF. CDR3 bases: TGTGCCTGGAGTGTACCGCCGGGACAATCGAAGGGGTACGAGCAGTACTTC.

CDR3 in amino acids: CASRGKLAGGKGEQYF. DNA of the CDR3: TGTGCCAGCAGGGGAAAACTAGCGGGAGGAAAAGGGGAGCAGTACTTC. J is TRBJ2-7 and V is TRBV2; 12 nucleotides line up with TRBD2. Per germline, CDR1 SNHLY and CDR2 FYNNEI. With 6 bases clipped from V and 7 bases from J, the junction kept 13 bases outside the gene matches. This CDR3 has 16 amino acids.

V is TRBV14 and J is TRBJ1-5; TRBD1 might be the D (5 bases). The length of the CDR3 is 14 residues. Germline V gene data show CDR1 as SGHDN and CDR2 as FVKESK. V shed 4 bases and J shed 10 bases, with 17 bases lying between them. The CDR3 region is CASSPPGLLAPQHF. DNA for the CDR3: TGTGCCAGCAGCCCCCCGGGACTTCTCGCTCCCCAGCATTTT.

The chain joins TRBV4-2 to TRBJ1-5; a possible D gene is TRBD1 (5 bases). V dropped 0 bases and J dropped 1 base, with 19 bases sitting between them. This CDR3 spans 19 amino acids. Germline CDR1 and CDR2: LGHNA and YNFKEQ. CDR3 sequence (DNA): TGTGCCAGCAGCCAAGAGGCTACTTACCGGGGGTACAGCAATCAGCCCCAGCATTTT. Its translation is CASSQEATYRGYSNQPQHF.

This chain uses TRBV4-2 with TRBJ2-5; 7 nucleotides match TRBD1. The germline V gene has CDR1 LGHNA and CDR2 YNFKEQ. After removal of 2 bases from V and 3 bases from J, the junction contained 0 bases not matched to a gene. The length of the CDR3 is 13 residues. The chain's CDR3 is CASSQTGEETQYF. The CDR3 region has the DNA TGTGCCAGCAGCCAAACAGGGGAAGAGACCCAGTACTTC.

This chain connects TRBV5-1 to TRBJ2-1; tentatively, D is TRBD1 (6 bases). Germline-derived CDR1 and CDR2 are SGHRS and YFSETQ. V gave up 3 bases and J gave up 5 bases, with 21 bases separating them. The CDR3 contains 17 residues. CDR3 in DNA: TGCGCCAGCAGCTGGACAGCCGGGACCCTCCCCAACAATGAGCAGTTCTTC. The encoded protein is CASSWTAGTLPNNEQFF.

The chain carries TRBV3-1 (or the pseudogene TRBV3-2) and TRBJ2-1, with D possibly being TRBD2 (6 bases). The length of the CDR3 is 16 residues. The V end was cut by 5 bases, the J end by 0 bases, with 14 bases between. Per germline, CDR1 LGHDT and CDR2 YNNKEL (reference sequence). The CDR3, as DNA: TGTGCCAGCAGCGGGGCGGGGCTAAGCTCCTACAATGAGCAGTTCTTC. This sequence encodes CASSGAGLSSYNEQFF.

The chain recombines TRBV6-2 or TRBV6-3 with TRBJ2-1; D ambiguous. Trimming took off 2 bases at V and 8 bases at J, with 7 bases between the two ends. CDR3 size: 12 residues. The germline CDR1 and CDR2 sequences are MNHEY and SVGEGT. CDR3 nucleotides: TGTGCCAGCAGTTACGTAGCCTATGAGCAGTTCTTC. This codes for CASSYVAYEQFF.

The chain uses TRBV25-1 and TRBJ2-2, with unresolved D. CDR1 and CDR2 (germline): MGHDK, SYGVNS. Trimming took 3 bases from V and 0 from J, leaving 8 bases between them. The CDR3 covers 15 residues. CDR3 nucleotide sequence: TGTGCCAGCAGTGAGTCAACTCCGAACACCGGGGAGCTGTTTTTT. Translating it yields CASSESTPNTGELFF. Supplemented by reference TRBV25-1 and TRBJ2-2, the full variable domain reads EADIYQTPRYLVIGTGKKITLECSQTMGHDKMYWYQQDPGMELHLIHYSYGVNSTEKGDLSSESTVSRIRTEHFPLTLESARPSHTSQYLCASSESTPNTGELFFGEGSRLTVL.